This record looks at one TCR beta chain sequence and its context. These data belong to a study of graft-versus-host responses after intestinal transplantation. This CDR3 spans 13 amino acids. CDR1 is MNHNS and CDR2 is SASEGT in the germline V gene. V shed 5 bases, J shed 4 bases, and the junction held 5 bases outside the gene matches. Processing of graft tissue released intraepithelial and lamina propria lymphocytes. Repertoires were generated with immunoSEQ multiplex PCR, while TCRdb's copy carries only in-frame clones and drops some. The sample includes about 6,400 clones, approximately 83% of them seen just once.

The gene calls are TRBV6-1 and TRBJ2-7; 7 positions match TRBD2. The sequence was collected from a human patient who received an intestinal transplant, so some T cells may come from the graft donor. Material: ileum tissue, obtained around 300 days after intestinal transplant. The CDR3 coding sequence is TGTGCCAGCAGTTTTGGGGAGGGGTACGAGCAGTACTTC. As protein: CASSFGEGYEQYF.